A single sample gave rise to the 26 T cell receptor beta chains below, sequenced in a study of T cell repertoires in ileal Crohn's disease. Time point here: inflamed ileum from the surgical specimen. Clones were sequenced by immunoSEQ multiplex PCR, and TCRdb holds only the in-frame ones, with some missing. The sample contains roughly 10,000 clones, around 90% of which appear only once. The source material was ileal tissue. The source of these receptors is an adult with Crohn's disease.

The chain has TRBV6-1 and TRBJ1-5, with a tentative D call TRBD1 (5 bases). The germline gives CDR1 MNHNS, CDR2 SASEGT. V was cut by 7 bases and J by 5 bases, with 12 bases left in between. CDR3 length: 13 residues. The chain's CDR3 is CASNNRGDQPQHF. The DNA for the CDR3 is TGTGCCAGCAACAACCGGGGGGATCAGCCCCAGCATTTT.

This clone is labeled as large (0.1 to 1%). This rearrangement joins TRBV30 to TRBJ2-5; TRBD1 aligns across 9 bases. CDR3 length: 14 amino acids. Trimming cost V 2 bases and J 4 bases; bases outside gene matches: 5. The germline gives CDR1 GTSNPN, CDR2 SVGIG (reference sequence). The CDR3 DNA follows: TGTGCCTGGAGTCCTGGACAGGGGAGAGAGACCCAGTACTTC. Its translation: CAWSPGQGRETQYF.

This chain uses TRBV7-9 with TRBJ1-1, with no clear D. Germline assignment: CDR1 SEHNR and CDR2 FQNEAQ (reference sequence). V lost 4 bases and J 2 bases, leaving 17 bases between the germline ends. This CDR3 comprises 16 residues. This chain's CDR3 is CASSSRRVPNNTEAFF. Here the CDR3 DNA reads TGTGCCAGCAGCTCCCGACGCGTCCCCAATAACACTGAAGCTTTCTTT.

Notes on this clone: Germline is not matched at one junction end, which may reflect a read error. The chain joins TRBV6-6 to TRBJ1-3; TRBD1 aligns across 7 bases. The CDR3 spans 15 residues. Looked up from germline, CDR1 is MNHNY and CDR2 is SVGAGI (reference sequence). This CDR3 is CASSQGQYSGNTMYF. The CDR3 DNA sequence: TGTGCCAGCAGTCAGGGACAGTACAGTGGAAACACCATGTATTTT.

The V gene is TRBV7-2, the J gene TRBJ2-7; 9 bases agree with TRBD2. In germline, CDR1 is SGHTA, CDR2 FQGNSA. The V segment lost 1 base and the J segment 4 bases; nucleotides outside the gene matches: 8. The CDR3 consists of 16 residues. The CDR3 sequence is CASSLGLAGGMYEQYF. The CDR3 DNA sequence: TGTGCCAGCAGCTTAGGGTTGGCGGGAGGGATGTACGAGCAGTACTTC.

V usage is TRBV7-2 and J usage is TRBJ2-7; D unresolved. The germline V and J ends were trimmed by 3 bases and 7 bases, with 7 bases remaining between them. Germline V lookup: CDR1 SGHTA, CDR2 FQGNSA. This CDR3 region has 11 residues. The CDR3 DNA is TGTGCCAGCAGCTTCAGCGCTGAGCAGTACTTC. Its translation is CASSFSAEQYF.

This chain connects TRBV5-6 to TRBJ1-4, with D uncertain. V lost 3 bases and J 3 bases, leaving 9 bases between the germline ends. The CDR3 is 14 amino acids. The germline CDR1 and CDR2 sequences are SGHDT and YYEEEE. The CDR3 loop reads CASSWGGSNEKLFF. Written as DNA, the CDR3 is TGTGCCAGCAGCTGGGGAGGGTCTAATGAAAAACTGTTTTTT.

This clone is large in the sample. At one end, the junction sequence differs from germline, possibly due to a read error. The chain is built from TRBV7-7 and TRBJ2-2; D is unresolved. Germline V gene lookup returns CDR1 SSHAT and CDR2 FNYEAQ (reference sequence). This CDR3 has 13 amino acids. CDR3 nucleotides: TGTGCTAGCAGCTTAGGAAACACCGGGGAGCTGTTTTTT. It encodes CASSLGNTGELFF.

The chain is built from TRBV30 and TRBJ2-3, with TRBD2 matching 10 bases. The V segment lost 2 bases and the J segment 3 bases; nucleotides outside the gene matches: 5. The germline CDR1 and CDR2 sequences are GTSNPN and SVGIG (reference sequence). This CDR3 spans 15 amino acids. CDR3 protein: CAWSRNSGGTDTQYF. The CDR3, as DNA: TGTGCCTGGAGTCGAAATAGCGGGGGGACAGATACGCAGTATTTT.

The chain couples TRBV6-5 to TRBJ1-1; 9 bases match TRBD1. V lost 8 bases to trimming and J lost 0 bases; unmatched junction nucleotides: 4. Germline CDR1 reads MNHEY; CDR2 reads SVGAGI. This CDR3 region has 14 residues. CDR3 DNA sequence: TGTGCCAGCGGACAGGGGAGAGTGAACACTGAAGCTTTCTTT. It is translated as CASGQGRVNTEAFF.

The gene calls are TRBV7-3 and TRBJ1-1; D not resolved. V was cut by 0 bases and J by 2 bases, with 16 bases left in between. The CDR3 has 17 amino acids. From germline, CDR1 is SGHTA and CDR2 FQGTGA. The CDR3 loop reads CASSLTRVWDFNTEAFF. CDR3 sequence (DNA): TGTGCCAGCAGCTTAACGCGGGTTTGGGATTTTAACACTGAAGCTTTCTTT.

CDR3 residues: CASSFSGAVQPQHF. CDR3 bases: TGTGCCAGCAGCTTCTCGGGGGCGGTTCAGCCCCAGCATTTT. The V and J genes are TRBV5-6 and TRBJ1-5; a possible D gene is TRBD1 (6 bases). The CDR3 has 14 amino acids. Looked up from germline, CDR1 is SGHDT and CDR2 is YYEEEE. V lost 2 bases and J 6 bases, leaving 12 bases between the germline ends. Supplemented by reference TRBV5-6 and TRBJ1-5, the full variable domain reads DAGVTQSPTHLIKTRGQQVTLRCSPKSGHDTVSWYQQALGQGPQFIFQYYEEEERQRGNFPDRFSGHQFPNYSSELNVNALLLGDSALYLCASSFSGAVQPQHFGDGTRLSIL.

In regard to this clone: Its ends do not fully match the called genes, so a read error is possible. V gene TRBV25-1 combines with J gene TRBJ2-2; maybe TRBD2 (5 bases). The CDR3 has 9 amino acids. Germline CDR1 and CDR2: MGHDK and SYGVNS. The CDR3 region has the DNA TGTGCCAGCCACCGGGGAGCTGTTTTT. This encodes CASHRGAVF.

The chain links TRBV19 to TRBJ2-7; TRBD2 matches at 9 bases. Trimming cost V 3 bases and J 3 bases; bases outside gene matches: 12. Germline V gene data show CDR1 as LNHDA and CDR2 as SQIVND (reference sequence). The CDR3 spans 17 residues. The CDR3 DNA is TGTGCCAGTAGTATCGGGCTAGCGGGGAAGGGGTTCTACGAGCAGTACTTC. Its translation is CASSIGLAGKGFYEQYF.

This clone was found once. This chain uses TRBV14 with TRBJ1-2, with 7 positions matching TRBD1. V was clipped by 4 bases and J by 1 base; unmatched bases: 6. Germline CDR1 is SGHDN and CDR2 is FVKESK. The length of the CDR3 is 15 residues. Written as DNA, the CDR3 is TGTGCCAGCAGCCCCCGACAGGGATTTAACTATGGCTACACCTTC. Encoded protein: CASSPRQGFNYGYTF.

The chain carries TRBV2 and TRBJ1-6; D is perhaps TRBD1 (6 bases). V was cut by 3 bases and J by 10 bases, with 22 bases left in between. The CDR3 contains 17 residues. The germline CDR1 and CDR2 sequences are SNHLY and FYNNEI. CDR3 residues: CASSEKEVYRVGSPLHF. The CDR3, as DNA: TGTGCCAGCAGTGAGAAAGAGGTCTACAGGGTAGGGTCACCCCTCCACTTT.

The J gene is TRBJ1-1, the V gene TRBV29-1; no definite D call. Germline-derived CDR1 and CDR2 are SQVTM and ANQGSEA. Trimming cost V 7 bases and J 3 bases, with 12 bases left between them. This CDR3 contains 12 residues. Here the CDR3 DNA reads TGCAGCGCTGGTTACAGTGACACTGAAGCTTTCTTT. Translating gives CSAGYSDTEAFF.

CDR3 amino acids: CASSYRVDNEQFF. DNA of the CDR3: TGTGCCAGCAGCTACAGGGTGGACAATGAGCAGTTCTTC. The V gene is TRBV7-2, the J gene TRBJ2-1, with D perhaps matching TRBD1 (6 bases). The CDR3 spans 13 residues. Per the germline V gene, CDR1 is SGHTA and CDR2 is FQGNSA. V shed 4 bases and J shed 5 bases, with 9 bases lying between them.

The CDR3 DNA follows: TGCGCCAGCAGCTTATCTAGAGTCGGGCAAGAGACCCAGTACTTC. It is translated as CASSLSRVGQETQYF. The chain is built from TRBV5-1 and TRBJ2-5; D gene ambiguous. The CDR3 runs 15 residues. CDR1 SGHRS and CDR2 YFSETQ come from the germline V gene. Deletions cut 2 bases from V and 2 bases from J, with 13 bases between.

This clone appeared once. DNA of the CDR3: TGTGCCAGCAGCTTGGGGACAGGGGAGGAGACCCAGTACTTC. Encoded protein: CASSLGTGEETQYF. The gene calls are TRBV13 and TRBJ2-5, with 10 positions matching TRBD1. Looked up from germline, CDR1 is PRHDT and CDR2 is FYEKMQ (reference sequence). This CDR3 is 14 amino acids long. Trimming took 3 bases from V and 5 from J; bases not matched to a gene: 3. The full variable domain, rest sourced from reference TRBV13 and TRBJ2-5, is AAGVIQSPRHLIKEKRETATLKCYPIPRHDTVYWYQQGPGQDPQFLISFYEKMQSDKGSIPDRFSAQQFSDYHSELNMSSLELGDSALYFCASSLGTGEETQYFGPGTRLLVL.

The genes are TRBV7-9 and TRBJ1-4; D remains unclear. V was trimmed by 5 bases and J by 10 bases, leaving 11 bases between them. The CDR3 has 12 amino acids. In germline, CDR1 is SEHNR, CDR2 FQNEAQ (reference sequence). For the CDR3, the DNA is TGTGCCAGCAGCGCAACCGGAGGAAAACTGTTTTTT. Protein: CASSATGGKLFF.

This clone came up a few times. The V and J genes are TRBV19 and TRBJ2-3; D not resolved. Germline V gene sequence: CDR1 LNHDA, CDR2 SQIVND (reference sequence). The germline V and J ends were trimmed by 6 bases and 6 bases, with 10 bases remaining between them. The length of the CDR3 is 12 residues. The CDR3 bases are TGTGCCAGTAGGCTTTCCGGGGATACGCAGTATTTT. Encoded protein: CASRLSGDTQYF.

The chain is built from TRBV27 and TRBJ1-1; maybe TRBD1 (5 bases). This CDR3 is built from 15 residues. The ends were cut back, 7 bases at V and 4 bases at J, with 19 bases in the middle. CDR1 is MNHEY, CDR2 SMNVEV, per germline (reference sequence). The CDR3 spells CASTPLGDGGTEAFF. The CDR3 bases are TGTGCCAGCACCCCTTTGGGGGATGGAGGCACTGAAGCTTTCTTT.

The gene calls are TRBV29-1 and TRBJ2-1; D uncertain. There are 11 residues in the CDR3. V was pared by 5 bases and J by 7 bases, with 9 bases between. In germline, CDR1 is SQVTM, CDR2 ANQGSEA. CDR3 sequence reads: CSVLIVNEQFF. Written as DNA, the CDR3 is TGCAGCGTTCTAATAGTGAATGAGCAGTTCTTC.

J is TRBJ1-2 and V is TRBV28; D perhaps matches TRBD1 (6 bases). The germline gives CDR1 MDHEN, CDR2 SYDVKM. The V gene lost 8 bases and the J gene lost 0 bases, with 22 bases spanning the gap. The CDR3 consists of 17 residues. CDR3 sequence: CASSDGTNIPSNYGYTF. The CDR3 nucleotides read TGTGCCAGCTCTGACGGGACAAACATTCCTTCTAACTATGGCTACACCTTC.

This rearrangement joins TRBV25-1 to TRBJ1-3; 7 bases agree with TRBD1. CDR1 is MGHDK and CDR2 is SYGVNS in the germline V gene. The CDR3 has 15 residues. J lost 2 bases, V lost 4 bases, and 5 bases had no gene match. The CDR3 region is CASSGLGTAGNTIYF. DNA for the CDR3: TGTGCCAGCAGTGGCCTCGGGACAGCTGGAAACACCATATATTTT. The full variable domain, its missing parts supplied by reference TRBV25-1 and TRBJ1-3, is EADIYQTPRYLVIGTGKKITLECSQTMGHDKMYWYQQDPGMELHLIHYSYGVNSTEKGDLSSESTVSRIRTEHFPLTLESARPSHTSQYLCASSGLGTAGNTIYFGEGSWLTVV.